The following is a T cell receptor (beta chain) sequence with its context. The source of the sample is a study of T cells expressing NK-cell markers. No DNA is given; TCRdb re-called the 5' RACE reads and lists each CDR3 protein once. The sample totals around 550,000 distinct CDR3 sequences. This clonotype was obtained from a man between 18 and 29 years old in good health. Sequenced material: blood T cells: a sorted CD56 or NKG2C T cell subset, CD4+ or CD8+ T cells, or bulk PBMC T cells (not recorded which).

The CDR3 protein is CASSYFRPRAGSGISNEQFF. The chain joins TRBV6-2 or TRBV6-3 to TRBJ2-1; TCRdb designates TRBD2, a call that cannot be tested without DNA. Germline V CDR1 and CDR2: MNHEY, SVGEGT. The CDR3 extends over 20 amino acids.